A selection of T cell receptor beta chains follows, all from one sample in a study of PD-1 blockade in mismatch repair-deficient tumors. For these TCRs, the target antigens are not known. Only in-frame clones appear in the TCRdb table, and some are missing; sequencing was by immunoSEQ multiplex PCR. The table includes approximately 15,000 clones, approximately 80% detected once. The sequencing here drew on cells cultured in vitro, taken from a patient treated with pembrolizumab. The receptors were sampled from an adult with mismatch repair-deficient cancer. CDR3s include the opening cysteine and the closing phenylalanine or tryptophan. A D gene is named only where the DNA matches it firmly. For some rows the clone size is stated as once, few or many, or as a class when expanded; others skip it.

>.|.|TRBV2|TRBJ2-3
CASSGSRGGAFTDTQYF
TGTGCCAGCAGTGGATCGAGAGGGGGGGCTTTCACAGATACGCAGTATTTT
>few|TRBD2|TRBV4-2|TRBJ2-7
CASSQALAGGPRYEQYF
TGTGCCAGCAGCCAAGCCCTAGCGGGAGGGCCACGTTACGAGCAGTACTTC
>.|.|TRBV28|TRBJ2-7
CASSQQQVFSYEQYF
TGTGCCAGCAGTCAGCAACAGGTTTTCTCCTACGAGCAGTACTTC
>.|.|TRBV11-2|TRBJ1-1
CASSSQGSGTEAFF
TGTGCCAGCAGCTCACAGGGCTCTGGCACTGAAGCTTTCTTT
>.|.|TRBV5-1|TRBJ1-3
CASSLNPVSGNTIYF
TGCGCCAGCAGCTTAAATCCCGTCTCTGGAAACACCATATATTTT
>.|TRBD2|TRBV5-1|TRBJ2-7
CASSLGGLVGPYEQYF
TGCGCCAGCAGCTTGGGCGGACTAGTTGGTCCCTACGAGCAGTACTTC
>.|TRBD1|TRBV28|TRBJ1-4
CASSPPDRATNEKLFF
TGTGCCAGCAGCCCCCCCGACAGGGCAACTAATGAAAAACTGTTTTTT
>.|.|TRBV29-1|TRBJ2-3
CTGAFTDTQYF
TGCACAGGGGCTTTCACAGATACGCAGTATTTT
>few|.|TRBV5-6|TRBJ1-2
CASSLNSEYQLWSGYGYTF
TGTGCCAGCAGCTTGAACTCAGAGTACCAACTATGGTCCGGCTATGGCTACACCTTC
>.|.|TRBV29-1|TRBJ1-1
CSVEDSSDLDTEAFF
TGCAGCGTTGAAGATTCATCGGACCTTGACACTGAAGCTTTCTTT
>.|.|TRBV28|TRBJ1-4
CASSSHPSATNEKLFF
TGTGCCAGCAGTTCTCATCCCAGTGCAACTAATGAAAAACTGTTTTTT
>few|.|TRBV6-1|TRBJ2-7
CASSEAFYEQYF
TGTGCCAGCAGTGAGGCGTTCTACGAGCAGTACTTC
>once|TRBD2|TRBV5-1|TRBJ2-3
CASSLSPSGTGADTQYF
TGCGCCAGCAGCTTATCCCCTAGCGGGACTGGGGCAGATACGCAGTATTTT
>.|TRBD2|TRBV7-2|TRBJ2-7
CASSRTSGSYEQYF
TGTGCCAGCAGCCGGACTAGCGGGAGCTACGAGCAGTACTTC
>.|TRBD2|TRBV7-2|TRBJ2-2
CASSLGRLAGGNTGELFF
TGTGCCAGCAGCTTAGGGAGACTAGCGGGAGGGAACACCGGGGAGCTGTTTTTT
>.|.|TRBV28|TRBJ2-1
CASSLIVTTQQSSYNEQFF
TGTGCCAGCAGTTTAATAGTAACAACTCAACAGAGCTCCTACAATGAGCAGTTCTTC
>.|TRBD2|TRBV29-1|TRBJ2-1
CSVEGAAGGESEQFF
TGCAGCGTTGAGGGAGCCGCGGGGGGCGAGTCCGAGCAGTTCTTC
>.|.|TRBV14|TRBJ1-2
CASSQGITGDYGYTF
TGTGCCAGCAGCCAAGGTATAACAGGAGACTATGGCTACACCTTC
>.|.|TRBV4-1|TRBJ2-1
CASSQNQQRNEQFF
TGCGCCAGCAGCCAAAACCAACAGAGGAATGAGCAGTTCTTC
>.|TRBD2|TRBV14|TRBJ2-7
CASSQVQLADTYEQYF
TGTGCCAGCAGCCAAGTCCAACTAGCGGACACCTACGAGCAGTACTTC
>.|.|TRBV14|TRBJ2-7
CASSLMETGPYEQYF
TGTGCCAGCAGCCTTATGGAGACAGGTCCCTACGAGCAGTACTTC
>.|.|TRBV5-6|TRBJ1-1
CASSLGSFGTEAFF
TGTGCCAGCAGCTTGGGATCGTTTGGCACTGAAGCTTTCTTT
>.|.|TRBV7-3|TRBJ2-1
CASSQGTLSYNEQFF
TGTGCCAGCAGCCAAGGGACCCTCTCCTACAATGAGCAGTTCTTC
>.|.|TRBV18|TRBJ2-7
CASSHGTEYEQYF
TGTGCCAGCTCCCATGGGACCGAGTACGAGCAGTACTTC
>.|TRBD2|TRBV6-1|TRBJ2-2
CASSGGYLAGGRGTGELFF
TGTGCCAGCAGTGGGGGCTATTTGGCGGGAGGCCGGGGCACCGGGGAGCTGTTTTTT
>once|.|TRBV5-1|TRBJ2-2
CASSLNVGTRELFF
TGCGCCAGCAGCTTGAACGTGGGAACCCGGGAGCTGTTTTTT
>once|.|TRBV4-3|TRBJ2-7
CASSGSYEQYF
TGCGCCAGCAGCGGCTCCTACGAGCAGTACTTC
>.|.|TRBV27|TRBJ2-7
CASLDEQYF
TGTGCCAGCCTCGATGAGCAGTACTTC
>.|.|TRBV21-1|TRBJ2-7
CASSFLSKLAGGPYEQYF
TGTGCCAGCAGCTTCTTGTCTAAACTAGCGGGAGGGCCCTACGAGCAGTACTTC
>.|.|TRBV10-3|TRBJ2-3
CAISESTSTDTQYF
TGTGCCATCAGTGAGTCTACTAGCACAGATACGCAGTATTTT
>.|TRBD2|TRBV6-5|TRBJ2-1
CASSYSIAGSPREQFF
TGTGCCAGCAGTTACTCGATAGCGGGGTCCCCACGAGAGCAGTTCTTC
>.|.|TRBV7-9|TRBJ2-2
CASSGRTRPNTGELFF
TGTGCCAGCAGCGGTCGGACCCGACCGAACACCGGGGAGCTGTTTTTT
>.|.|TRBV6-1|TRBJ1-1
CASRRPGSTEAFF
TGTGCCAGCAGGAGGCCAGGGAGTACTGAAGCTTTCTTT
>.|.|TRBV19|TRBJ2-1
CASSTPVLRPRSSYNEQFF
TGTGCCAGTAGTACCCCGGTTTTACGACCGAGGAGCTCCTACAATGAGCAGTTCTTC
>.|TRBD1|TRBV6-1|TRBJ1-4
CASSRDRDEKLFF
TGTGCCAGCAGTAGGGACAGGGATGAAAAACTGTTTTTT
>.|TRBD2|TRBV27|TRBJ2-3
CASSSTSGGVPDTQYF
TGTGCCAGCAGTTCCACTTCGGGGGGAGTCCCAGATACGCAGTATTTT
>.|TRBD2|TRBV29-1|TRBJ2-5
CSVGGPGTSGEPQYF
TGCAGCGTCGGGGGCCCCGGGACTAGCGGGGAGCCCCAGTACTTC
>few|.|TRBV4-2|TRBJ2-7
CASSSRAGRGSYEQYF
TGTGCCAGCAGCTCTCGGGCCGGGAGAGGCTCCTACGAGCAGTACTTC